This is a list of T cell receptor beta chains from one sample in a study of T-cell memory formation after mild COVID-19. TCRdb re-called the 5' RACE reads through MiXCR, storing one row per CDR3 protein. Among about 190,000 distinct CDR3 sequences, around 30% were seen once, and the ten largest hold more than 9.5%. The sequencing sample was made of PBMCs or a T cell subset sorted from them (not recorded which). All receptors come from an adult woman who had mild COVID-19 (a few samples of this study predate the infection). Cell type and time point are not known. Each CDR3 is given with its conserved first and last residue. The D gene is left open where the match is weak. Size is omitted from some rows. Given values are once, few, many or a class for expanded clones.

d_call	v_call	j_call	clone_size	cdr3_aa	cdr3_nt
TRBD1	TRBV5-1	TRBJ1-2	few	CASSQTGVYTF	TGCGCCAGCAGCCAAACAGGGGTCTACACCTTC
-	TRBV3-1	TRBJ2-7	-	CASSLGHAYEQYF	TGTGCCAGCAGCCTCGGACACGCTTACGAGCAGTACTTC
-	TRBV12-3/TRBV12-4	TRBJ1-2	few	CASSFTRSLLGGTF	TGTGCCAGCAGTTTTACCCGATCCTTATTAGGTGGCACCTTC
-	TRBV27	TRBJ1-1	-	CASSPLANTEAFF	TGTGCCAGCAGCCCCCTGGCGAACACTGAAGCTTTCTTT
-	TRBV7-9	TRBJ2-7	-	CASSLTGRAFYEQYF	TGTGCCAGCAGCTTAACAGGCCGAGCCTTCTACGAGCAGTACTTC
-	TRBV5-6	TRBJ2-6	-	CASSLPGIGSGANVLTF	TGTGCCAGCAGCTTACCCGGGATTGGTTCTGGGGCCAACGTCCTGACTTTC
TRBD1	TRBV5-1	TRBJ1-1	-	CASSLQQGRGGTEAFF	TGCGCCAGCAGCTTGCAACAGGGGCGCGGTGGGACTGAAGCTTTCTTT
-	TRBV7-2	TRBJ2-3	-	CASSRRASSTDTQYF	TGTGCCAGCTCTCGTAGGGCGTCTAGCACAGATACGCAGTATTTT
-	TRBV6-2/TRBV6-3	TRBJ2-3	-	CATTGRMTTLPLTDTQYF	TGTGCCACCACGGGAAGAATGACGACCCTGCCCCTCACAGATACGCAGTATTTT
-	TRBV13	TRBJ2-3	few	CASSLGAGITDTQYF	TGTGCCAGCAGCTTGGGAGCGGGTATCACAGATACGCAGTATTTT
TRBD1	TRBV7-9	TRBJ2-1	-	CASSRDRVLGNEQFF	TGTGCCAGCAGCCGGGACAGGGTACTTGGCAATGAGCAGTTCTTC
-	TRBV6-5	TRBJ2-3	-	CASSPGFATDTQYF	TGTGCCAGCAGCCCGGGGTTCGCCACAGATACGCAGTATTTT
TRBD1	TRBV30	TRBJ2-2	many	CAWSVYILGTGERNTGELFF	TGTGCCTGGAGTGTATATATTCTCGGGACAGGCGAGCGCAACACCGGGGAGCTGTTTTTT
TRBD1	TRBV3-1	TRBJ2-1	few	CASSQGDREQFF	TGTGCCAGCAGCCAAGGGGACAGGGAGCAGTTCTTC
-	TRBV5-1	TRBJ2-1	few	CASSPGGGHNEQFF	TGCGCCAGCAGCCCAGGCGGGGGCCACAATGAGCAGTTCTTC